This T cell receptor beta chain was retrieved from a study of T cells in Graves' hyperthyroidism and ophthalmopathy (dated by TCRdb to about 2019). About the study as a whole: Peripheral blood samples were taken at the time of initial diagnosis, prior to any treatment. To identify TCR V-J signatures that set the groups apart, the researchers used a discovery cohort of 90 to 100 patients, made up of around 42 with Graves' ophthalmopathy and 57 with stable Graves' hyperthyroidism. Prospective prediction of ophthalmopathy was tested in an independent validation cohort of approximately 18 hyperthyroidism patients and 15 to 17 patients who later progressed to ophthalmopathy. The 100 or so discovery patients were randomly split 7:3 into training and test sets. In roughly six Graves' hyperthyroidism patients, the study also compared T-cell repertoires from thyroid tissue with T-cell repertoires from blood. Following sampling, methimazole starting at 30 mg daily was given to hyperthyroidism patients, and high-dose intravenous methylprednisolone was given to ophthalmopathy patients. The paper describes TCR Vbeta CDR3 sequencing of 120 to 150 peripheral blood samples, made up of approximately 40 ophthalmopathy patients, roughly 80 hyperthyroidism patients and 17 progressor patients. Results and caveats for the whole study, not just this receptor: Ophthalmopathy was separated from stable hyperthyroidism by a 13 V-J signature model, with about 88% sensitivity and roughly 81% specificity obtained in cross-validation and 80%/75% obtained in testing. Most expanded thyroid clonotypes (frequency above 0.001) were also detected in blood, a finding suggesting that blood repertoires may reflect thyroid immune responses. In validation, the model predicted progression to ophthalmopathy with roughly 66% sensitivity and 72% to 85% specificity, a median of around six months before onset. Sample size was not statistically predetermined, and blinding of investigators to group allocation was not performed.

In the ophthalmopathy patients, disease was moderately to severely active, with a Clinical Activity Score of 3 or more, a NOSPECS grade of 4 or more, and a duration of less than 3 months. Exclusion was applied to patients with uncontrolled infections, other autoimmune diseases, pregnancy or lactation. Diagnoses were established on the basis of clinical symptoms, serum thyroxine and TRAb, thyroid ultrasound, and orbital computed tomography. PBMCs were isolated from 10 ml of fresh peripheral blood by Ficoll-Paque density gradient centrifugation. Trizol reagent was used to extract total RNA, and RNA quality was then checked on an Agilent 2100 Bioanalyzer. This clonotype was observed at least ten times. Its target antigen remains unknown. No base-level quality is on record; no much larger clone is a single base apart. The TCR beta CDR3 regions were amplified from RNA transcripts. The first round of RT-PCR for the TCR CDR3 was performed with the HTBI primer set and the Qiagen OneStep RT-PCR kit. A second multiplex PCR round built the libraries, followed by size selection and purification. The libraries were sequenced on an Illumina HiSeq2000 using paired-end 100 bp reads. In the source study's methods: Raw data were processed with SOAPnuke, discarding reads with adapters, uncalled bases, mean Phred below 15, or no exact constant-primer or identifier match. COPE v1.2.5 was used to merge high-quality paired reads, and clonotypes were defined as unique nucleotide sequences. MiTCR v1.1 was used to align the clonotypes against IMGT TRBV, TRBD and TRBJ reference segments. The analysis included only V-J combinations with a frequency above 0.0001, which together covered 98% to 99.2% of the repertoires. A TCS score was defined as the ratio of F50 (clonal expansion) to E x V (chaos), with BLOSUM62-based TCRdist applied between CDR3 peptides within each V-J. Welch's t-statistics and random forest reduced around 550 V-J features to some 14, which were used in a naive Bayes classifier (R e1071). TCRdb ran its own pipeline on the public reads, namely fastp trimming at Q25 and MiXCR clone calling, and kept in-frame beta chains. CDR3 protein sequences are deduplicated, and each keeps its most common genes and DNA. The V and J calls reflect TCRdb's pipeline rather than the authors' work. This sample lists roughly 350,000 distinct CDR3 sequences; about an eighth were detected once. The leading ten clones occupy roughly 33% of the sample.

For CDR1 and CDR2, the germline V gene (reference sequence) lists SEHNR and FQNEAQ. Trimming costs V 5 bases and J 4 bases, and their ends lie 17 bases apart. The CDR3 contains 15 residues, cysteine and phenylalanine counted. The entry retains the CDR3 DNA only, 45 bases that are in frame from base 1. The sequenced material came from blood. This sequence uses TRBV7-9 and TRBJ1-2, and perhaps TRBD1 as D gene, on 6 matching bases. This clonotype was obtained from a woman aged 40 to 50 with Graves' ophthalmopathy. The CDR3 sequence is CASSPMRGRSYGYTF. The nucleotide sequence reads TGTGCCAGCAGCCCAATGCGGGGGCGAAGCTATGGCTACACCTTC.